This T cell receptor beta chain was captured by sequencing in a study of control samples from healthy donors and cancer patients (dated by TCRdb to the early 2020s). The library was produced with the immunoSEQ multiplex PCR assay. TCRdb carries this immuneACCESS record with in-frame sequences only. Its versions omit some clonotypes, under half of them owing to an unresolved V gene in the studies checked, with the rest unexplained. Here the sample has 150,000 or so clones; 85% to 95% occur a single time. The ten top clones hold approximately 6.1% of the sample. V is shortened by 3 bases, J by 7 bases, and the region joining them spans 12 bases. Reading the germline V gene gives CDR1 SGHTA and CDR2 FQGNSA. The CDR3 covers 13 residues, taking in both the cysteine and the phenylalanine. Only CDR3 DNA remains: 39 bases, in frame from the first base. As to this clone: Its target antigen remains unknown. Per-base qualities were not stored, and no clone one base away is much larger.

This TCR derives from a man aged 40-49 years in good health. The rearrangement combines TRBV7-2 with TRBJ1-1, with no reliable assignment of the D segment. The sequenced sample was blood. The CDR3 protein is CASSFLQAREAFF. At the DNA level, the sequence is TGTGCCAGCAGCTTTTTGCAGGCCCGTGAAGCTTTCTTT.